The clone carrying this T cell receptor (beta chain) showed up just a few times. The antigen is not known. Each CDR3 protein gets one entry after TCRdb re-called the 5' RACE reads with MiXCR. The sample gives a few hundred thousand distinct CDR3 sequences, 15% to 20% of which show up once; more than 25% is in the top ten. This sample is part of a study of CD8 T cells in ankylosing spondylitis. Overall study results and limits: Past research had described some motif variants in reactive arthritis synovial fluid and blood. There was a TCR beta motif, made of fewer than 10 highly homologous variants, that appeared characteristic of ankylosing spondylitis blood.

CDR1 is MNHEY, CDR2 SVGAGI, per germline. CDR3 length: 17 residues. V lost 0 bases and J 10 bases, leaving 22 bases between the germline ends. Sequencing was performed on blood, either unsorted or a sorted T cell fraction (not recorded which). The V call is TRBV6-5, the J call TRBJ2-1; D remains ambiguous. This clonotype originated in a male donor with ankylosing spondylitis or in good health (not recorded which). This CDR3 reads CASSYSGRPYGGIEQFF. DNA of the CDR3: TGTGCCAGCAGTTACTCGGGAAGGCCCTACGGCGGAATAGAGCAGTTCTTC.